The next 27 T cell receptor beta chains were all read from a single sample in a study of Ad26.COV2.S vaccination and SARS-CoV-2 variants. Treatment reported: 15 to 20 received Ad26.COV2.S at low or high dose, single or two shots; about 5 received placebo; per-sample allocation not given. After the first vaccine or placebo injection, samples were drawn on day 63. The method was immunoSEQ multiplex PCR; TCRdb's version includes in-frame clones alone and lacks a portion of them. This sample has 380,000 or so clones; approximately 90% occur once, and the top ten carry 6.4%. Sequences were derived from peripheral blood, sampled in a trial of Ad26.COV2.S vaccine versus placebo. All receptors come from a person between 18 and 65 years old who received the Ad26.COV2.S COVID-19 vaccine or a placebo.

This rearrangement joins TRBV7-2 to TRBJ2-3; possible D gene TRBD2, 5 bases. The CDR3 is made up of 14 amino acids. Trimming took 3 bases from V and 3 from J, leaving 10 bases between them. CDR1 SGHTA and CDR2 FQGNSA come from the germline V gene. The CDR3 bases are TGTGCCAGCAGCTTTCCCGGGATTACAGATACGCAGTATTTT. Translating it yields CASSFPGITDTQYF. Based on the CDR3 plus reference TRBV7-2 and TRBJ2-3, the full variable domain is GAGVSQSPSNKVTEKGKDVELRCDPISGHTALYWYRQSLGQGLEFLIYFQGNSAPDKSGLPSDRFSAERTGGSVSTLTIQRTQQEDSAVYLCASSFPGITDTQYFGPGTRLTVL.

This clone has just a few counts. This chain links TRBV12-3 or TRBV12-4 with TRBJ2-2; the D is unclear. There are 13 residues in the CDR3. The V end lost 3 bases, the J end lost 3 bases, and 5 bases lay between the germline ends. The CDR3 bases are TGTGCCAGCAGTTTCTCTTACACCGGGGAGCTGTTTTTT. As protein: CASSFSYTGELFF.

V is TRBV7-2 and J is TRBJ2-1; 11 nucleotides match TRBD2. There are 14 residues in the CDR3. Unmatched junction bases numbered 3, after V lost 5 bases and J lost 6 bases. Germline CDR1 and CDR2: SGHTA and FQGNSA. CDR3 sequence: CASSTSGRFNEQFF. The CDR3, as DNA: TGTGCCAGCAGCACTAGCGGGAGATTCAATGAGCAGTTCTTC.

V usage is TRBV6-5 and J usage is TRBJ2-7; D ambiguous. CDR1 is MNHEY, CDR2 SVGAGI, per germline. V was clipped by 4 bases and J by 0 bases, with 10 bases between them. The CDR3 has 14 residues. The DNA of the CDR3 is TGTGCCAGCAGTTCCGGACCTAACTCCTACGAGCAGTACTTC. Protein product: CASSSGPNSYEQYF.

J is TRBJ1-2 and V is TRBV6-5, with D perhaps matching TRBD1 (6 bases). CDR1 MNHEY and CDR2 SVGAGI come from the germline V gene. V shed 5 bases and J shed 8 bases, with 15 bases lying between them. CDR3 length: 13 residues. CDR3 coding DNA: TGTGCCAGCAGTCGGGACAAGCTACGCGGCTACACCTTC. Its protein is CASSRDKLRGYTF.

The CDR3 DNA reads TGTGCCAGCAGCACTTTGAGAAGGGGGCGGAAGGGTACTGAAGCTTTCTTT. Its protein is CASSTLRRGRKGTEAFF. This chain links TRBV5-6 with TRBJ1-1, with 7 nucleotides matching TRBD1. This CDR3 is built from 17 residues. CDR1 and CDR2 from the germline V gene are SGHDT and YYEEEE. With V trimmed by 4 bases and J by 5 bases, 17 bases remained unmatched.

The CDR3: CASMGSGANVLTF. CDR3 DNA sequence: TGTGCCAGCATGGGAAGTGGGGCCAACGTCCTGACTTTC. This chain uses TRBV28 with TRBJ2-6; D is undetermined. Trimming cost V 7 bases and J 3 bases, with 7 bases left between them. CDR3 length equals 13 residues. Looked up from germline, CDR1 is MDHEN and CDR2 is SYDVKM.

This sequence joins TRBV18 and TRBJ1-1; D is ambiguous. This CDR3 contains 15 residues. Germline values: CDR1 KGHSH, CDR2 LQKENI. V was clipped by 0 bases and J by 1 base, with 9 bases between them. The CDR3 is CASSPPVRGNTEAFF. CDR3 in DNA: TGTGCCAGCTCACCACCGGTTCGGGGGAACACTGAAGCTTTCTTT.

This clone was counted once. The chain has TRBV4-1 and TRBJ2-5; TRBD2 agrees at 9 bases. The CDR3 consists of 15 residues. Trimming removed 6 bases from V and 4 bases from J; junction bases left unmatched: 9. Germline V gene sequence: CDR1 MGHRA, CDR2 YSYEKL. The CDR3 DNA reads as TGCGCCAGCAGTATGCGGGAGGGCCTCGGAGAGACCCAGTACTTC. Translated, it gives CASSMREGLGETQYF.

This chain connects TRBV19 to TRBJ2-3; the match to TRBD1 covers 9 bases. The CDR3 has 17 amino acids. CDR1 LNHDA and CDR2 SQIVND come from the germline V gene (reference sequence). Germline trimming cut 4 bases from V and 3 bases from J; bases unmatched to any gene: 11. The CDR3 nucleotides read TGTGCCAGTAGTACACTCCCGGGACAGGGTGTAACAGATACGCAGTATTTT. It is translated as CASSTLPGQGVTDTQYF.

This chain links TRBV7-2 with TRBJ1-2; the D is unclear. This CDR3 spans 15 amino acids. Germline lookup yields CDR1 SGHTA and CDR2 FQGNSA. V lost 5 bases and J lost 4, with 17 bases in between. In nucleotides, the CDR3 is TGTGCCAGCAGCCCGAACCAGGCAGGAATCTATGGCTACACCTTC. It yields the protein CASSPNQAGIYGYTF.

The rearrangement uses TRBV3-1 (or the pseudogene TRBV3-2) and TRBJ1-3, with D perhaps TRBD1 (5 bases). Trimming took off 1 base at V and 2 bases at J, with 9 bases between the two ends. The CDR3 spans 15 residues. Germline CDR1 reads LGHDT; CDR2 reads YNNKEL (reference sequence). CDR3 sequence: CASSQVGGTGNTIYF. CDR3 bases: TGTGCCAGCAGCCAAGTGGGGGGGACTGGAAACACCATATATTTT.

The chain joins TRBV2 to TRBJ2-7; D possibly corresponds to TRBD1 (6 bases). V lost 7 bases and J lost 5, with 12 bases in between. The germline CDR1 and CDR2 sequences are SNHLY and FYNNEI. The CDR3 is 12 amino acids. CDR3 in amino acids: CASKQGSNEQYF. The CDR3 DNA is TGTGCCAGCAAACAGGGTAGCAACGAGCAGTACTTC.

The V gene is TRBV4-3, the J gene TRBJ1-6, with 8 positions matching TRBD1. In germline, CDR1 is LGHNA, CDR2 YSLEER. Losses at the gene ends were 2 bases for V and 10 bases for J; bases not matched to a gene: 4. The CDR3 length is 14 residues. The chain's CDR3 is CASSQQRDRSPLHF. In DNA, the CDR3 is TGCGCCAGCAGCCAACAGAGGGACAGGTCACCCCTCCACTTT.

A single count supports this clone. This chain links TRBV4-1 with TRBJ2-7; 12 bases fit TRBD2. With V trimmed by 0 bases and J by 3 bases, 9 bases remained unmatched. This CDR3 contains 18 residues. Germline V gives CDR1 MGHRA, CDR2 YSYEKL. Here the CDR3 reads CASSQDITSGRKFYEQYF. The CDR3 bases are TGCGCCAGCAGCCAAGATATAACTAGCGGGAGGAAGTTCTACGAGCAGTACTTC.

The genes are TRBV19 and TRBJ2-7; a possible D gene is TRBD1 (6 bases). This CDR3 spans 14 amino acids. Germline V lookup: CDR1 LNHDA, CDR2 SQIVND (reference sequence). V was pared by 4 bases and J by 4 bases, with 14 bases between. This CDR3 reads CASSRAQGRYEQYF. For the CDR3, the DNA is TGTGCCAGTAGTAGGGCGCAGGGGCGATACGAGCAGTACTTC.

V and J are TRBV10-1 and TRBJ1-1; no reliable D call. The V end was cut by 2 bases, the J end by 1 base, with 5 bases between. The CDR3 is 13 amino acids. Germline V gene data show CDR1 as WNHNN and CDR2 as SYGVQD (reference sequence). CDR3 residues: CASSEGGNTEAFF. In DNA form, the CDR3 reads TGCGCCAGCAGTGAGGGCGGGAACACTGAAGCTTTCTTT.

This clone has just a few counts. The chain uses TRBV7-3 and TRBJ1-6, with 8 nucleotides matching TRBD1. The CDR3 runs to 14 residues. V lost 6 bases to trimming and J lost 9 bases; unmatched junction nucleotides: 7. Looked up from germline, CDR1 is SGHTA and CDR2 is FQGTGA. In nucleotides, the CDR3 is TGTGCCAGCAGTCCAGGGGGCGGTGGTTCACCCCTCCACTTT. Encoded protein: CASSPGGGGSPLHF.

The V gene is TRBV28, the J gene TRBJ2-7, with 13 nucleotides matching TRBD2. Germline V gives CDR1 MDHEN, CDR2 SYDVKM. After removal of 3 bases from V and 6 bases from J, the junction contained 2 bases not matched to a gene. The CDR3 length is 14 residues. The CDR3 here is CASSLGLAGPEQYF. CDR3 in DNA: TGTGCCAGCAGTTTGGGACTAGCGGGACCCGAGCAGTACTTC.

The V call is TRBV4-3, the J call TRBJ2-1; perhaps TRBD2 as D (6 bases). This CDR3 spans 13 amino acids. The V gene's germline CDR1 is LGHNA and CDR2 YSLEER. V was trimmed by 5 bases and J by 9 bases, leaving 14 bases between them. This chain's CDR3 is CASSSEGTGEQFF. The CDR3 nucleotides read TGCGCCAGCAGCTCGGAGGGGACCGGTGAGCAGTTCTTC.

The chain couples TRBV5-1 to TRBJ1-6, with D possibly TRBD1 on 5 matching bases. Germline CDR1 SGHRS, CDR2 YFSETQ. The ends were cut back, 0 bases at V and 13 bases at J, with 14 bases in the middle. CDR3 size: 14 residues. The CDR3 DNA reads TGCGCCAGCAGCTTGGTGGGACGAGAGACGCCCCTCCACTTT. Protein: CASSLVGRETPLHF. The variable domain in full, with the rest retrieved from reference TRBV5-1 and TRBJ1-6, is KAGVTQTPRYLIKTRGQQVTLSCSPISGHRSVSWYQQTPGQGLQFLFEYFSETQRNKGNFPGRFSGRQFSNSRSEMNVSTLELGDSALYLCASSLVGRETPLHFGNGTRLTVT.

The CDR3: CASSPRPRASGSYEQYF. The CDR3 DNA sequence: TGTGCCAGCAGCCCTCGCCCGAGGGCTAGCGGCTCCTACGAGCAGTACTTC. J is TRBJ2-7 and V is TRBV4-2, with 7 nucleotides matching TRBD2. The length of the CDR3 is 17 residues. The junction had 12 bases not matched to a gene; V was cut back by 4 bases and J by 0 bases. Germline CDR1 is LGHNA and CDR2 is YNFKEQ.

V usage is TRBV6-2 or TRBV6-3 and J usage is TRBJ1-3; the D gene is possibly TRBD1 (5 bases). V was shortened by 4 bases and J by 1 base, with 17 bases between the two germline ends. CDR1 is MNHEY and CDR2 is SVGEGT in the germline V gene. The CDR3 has 17 amino acids. The CDR3 nucleotides read TGTGCCAGCAGTTTCTCTGGGACGGTGGATTCTGGAAACACCATATATTTT. This codes for CASSFSGTVDSGNTIYF.

The rearrangement joins TRBV2 to TRBJ2-7; D perhaps matches TRBD1 (5 bases). Germline V gives CDR1 SNHLY, CDR2 FYNNEI. Deletions cut 4 bases from V and 3 bases from J, with 19 bases between. The CDR3 contains 16 residues. The CDR3 DNA reads as TGTGCCAGCAGTGGGGAAGGGGCCTCAGGCGTCTACGAGCAGTACTTC. Translation: CASSGEGASGVYEQYF.

J is TRBJ2-7 and V is TRBV27, with a weak D call TRBD2 (5 bases). V was clipped by 5 bases and J by 0 bases, with 20 bases between them. From germline, CDR1 is MNHEY and CDR2 SMNVEV (reference sequence). The CDR3 has 17 amino acids. CDR3 loop: CASSPSLRRKNSYEQYF. The CDR3 DNA is TGTGCCAGCAGTCCTTCCTTAAGGAGGAAAAACTCCTACGAGCAGTACTTC.

V usage is TRBV7-9 and J usage is TRBJ2-7, with 11 bases aligning to TRBD1. Per germline, CDR1 SEHNR and CDR2 FQNEAQ (reference sequence). Trimming took 3 bases from V and 6 from J; bases not matched to a gene: 13. The CDR3 consists of 17 residues. CDR3 DNA sequence: TGTGCCAGCAGCTTCCCCTCCGGGACAGGGGGGACTACCGAGCAGTACTTC. Protein sequence: CASSFPSGTGGTTEQYF.

As regards this clone: The junction departs from the called germline gene at one end, perhaps through a read error. The J gene is TRBJ1-1, the V gene TRBV5-4; D is undetermined. This CDR3 contains 15 residues. Germline assignment: CDR1 SGHNT and CDR2 YYREEE (reference sequence). The CDR3 nucleotides read TGTGCTAGCAGCCTGCTGGCAGGTTCGAACACTGAAGCTTTCTTT. Translating it yields CASSLLAGSNTEAFF.